These 19 T cell receptor beta chains came from one sample sequenced in a study of blood T cells in healthy people across ages (dated by TCRdb to between 2015 and 2016). The library relied on 5' RACE. The data were produced on an Illumina HiSeq 2500. The second PCR ran for roughly 7 to 11 cycles and used a J-beta primer mix along with a sample-barcoded 5' primer. Clones were called with MiXCR by TCRdb after fastp trimmed the public reads at Q25, and only in-frame beta chains were retained. Every distinct CDR3 protein forms one entry, paired with its most common genes and DNA. The sample yields about 1.8 million distinct CDR3 sequences; about 49% were counted once. The ten largest clones represent approximately 2% of the sample. The sequencing sample was made of blood. The receptors originated from a woman between 40 and 55 years old in good health.

The table lists this clonotype with a few counts. This chain links TRBV20-1 with TRBJ2-5; 10 bases fit TRBD1. Germline CDR1 reads DFQATT; CDR2 reads SNEGSKA (reference sequence). The CDR3 covers 13 residues. V lost 5 bases and J lost 5; bases outside the gene matches: 5. In DNA, the CDR3 is TGCAGTGCTGGACAGGGGGTTAGGGAGACCCAGTACTTC. This codes for CSAGQGVRETQYF.

This clonotype was seen a handful of times. This rearrangement joins TRBV29-1 to TRBJ2-5; 7 bases are shared with TRBD1. V was clipped by 3 bases and J by 0 bases; unmatched bases: 10. This CDR3 spans 16 amino acids. The germline V gene has CDR1 SQVTM and CDR2 ANQGSEA. This CDR3 is CSVDFRDRKDQETQYF. CDR3 nucleotides: TGCAGCGTTGACTTCCGGGACAGAAAGGACCAAGAGACCCAGTACTTC.

CDR3 amino acids: CASSLDARYQETQYF. CDR3 DNA: TGTGCCAGCAGCTTAGATGCAAGGTACCAAGAGACCCAGTACTTC. The chain uses TRBV7-2 and TRBJ2-5, with D unresolved. CDR3 length: 15 residues. The V and J ends lost 1 base and 0 bases respectively, with 9 bases between them. Germline CDR1 and CDR2: SGHTA and FQGNSA.

This clonotype was seen more than once but under ten times. V gene TRBV28 combines with J gene TRBJ2-4; tentatively, D is TRBD1 (6 bases). Germline CDR1 and CDR2: MDHEN and SYDVKM. This CDR3 has 14 amino acids. V was pared by 6 bases and J by 1 base, with 10 bases between. CDR3 protein: CASRLRGAKNIQYF. CDR3 coding DNA: TGTGCCAGCAGGCTGAGGGGGGCCAAAAACATTCAGTACTTC.

This rearrangement joins TRBV11-1 to TRBJ2-1, with D maybe TRBD1 (5 bases). Trimming took 5 bases from V and 2 from J, leaving 19 bases between them. The CDR3 length is 17 residues. The germline V gene encodes CDR1 SGHAT and CDR2 FQDESV (reference sequence). CDR3 coding DNA: TGTGCCAGCAGCAACCGAGGCCAGGGTGGAACCTACAATGAGCAGTTCTTC. Its translation: CASSNRGQGGTYNEQFF.

V gene TRBV27 combines with J gene TRBJ2-3, with 8 bases fitting TRBD2. The junction had 3 bases not matched to a gene; V was cut back by 6 bases and J by 1 base. CDR3 length equals 14 residues. Germline V CDR1 and CDR2: MNHEY, SMNVEV (reference sequence). The CDR3 region is CASRQTSGTDTQYF. Written as DNA, the CDR3 is TGTGCCAGCAGGCAGACTAGCGGCACAGATACGCAGTATTTT.

The chain couples TRBV12-5 to TRBJ2-7, with D possibly matching TRBD2 (6 bases). Germline CDR1 reads LGHNT; CDR2 reads FRNRAP. Trimming removed 2 bases from V and 0 bases from J, with 20 bases in between. This CDR3 comprises 18 residues. The CDR3 loop reads CASGLSPSPGRISYEQYF. DNA for the CDR3: TGTGCTAGTGGTTTGTCTCCCTCCCCCGGGAGAATCTCCTACGAGCAGTACTTC.

V and J are TRBV4-1 and TRBJ1-5; D may be TRBD1 (5 bases). The germline gives CDR1 MGHRA, CDR2 YSYEKL. The CDR3 loop spans 15 amino acids. The V gene lost 3 bases and the J gene lost 3 bases, with 12 bases spanning the gap. CDR3 nucleotide sequence: TGCGCCAGCAGCCAGGTAGACAGTCCCAATCAGCCCCAGCATTTT. Protein product: CASSQVDSPNQPQHF.

Here the CDR3 DNA reads TGTGCCAGCAGTGAATGGGACAGGGGCTATGGCTACACCTTC. Translating it yields CASSEWDRGYGYTF. The J gene is TRBJ1-2, the V gene TRBV25-1; TRBD1 agrees at 10 bases. The germline V gene encodes CDR1 MGHDK and CDR2 SYGVNS. The CDR3 contains 14 residues. The trim removed 1 base at V and 4 bases at J, leaving 0 bases unmatched.

The chain is built from TRBV6-1 and TRBJ1-5; 7 bases agree with TRBD1. Germline CDR1 is MNHNS and CDR2 is SASEGT. The CDR3 is made up of 15 amino acids. V trimming: 6 bases; J trimming: 6 bases; junction bases outside the gene matches: 11. The CDR3 nucleotides read TGTGCCAGCAGGATCCGGCAGGGGGATATTCAGCCCCAGCATTTT. This encodes CASRIRQGDIQPQHF.

This clonotype has more than one count but fewer than ten. V gene TRBV10-3 combines with J gene TRBJ2-3; D not resolved. The germline CDR1 and CDR2 sequences are ENHRY and SYGVKD. The CDR3 totals 13 residues. Trimming shortened V by 3 bases and J by 4 bases, and 8 bases separated the two germline ends. In nucleotides, the CDR3 is TGTGCCATCAGTGACCACTCATCAGATACGCAGTATTTT. Protein product: CAISDHSSDTQYF.

A few counts support this clonotype. V and J are TRBV7-2 and TRBJ2-5; 9 bases are a match to TRBD2. The germline V gene encodes CDR1 SGHTA and CDR2 FQGNSA. The CDR3 covers 16 residues. V trimming: 1 base; J trimming: 2 bases; junction bases outside the gene matches: 5. CDR3 amino acids: CASSLGSAGGQETQYF. The CDR3 bases are TGTGCCAGCAGCTTAGGTTCTGCGGGGGGGCAAGAGACCCAGTACTTC.

V gene TRBV29-1 combines with J gene TRBJ2-1, with TRBD1 matching over 7 bases. The CDR3 spans 14 residues. The junction had 7 bases not matched to a gene; V was cut back by 5 bases and J by 3 bases. Germline values: CDR1 SQVTM, CDR2 ANQGSEA. CDR3 sequence reads: CSVPIQGSYNEQFF. CDR3 DNA sequence: TGCAGCGTTCCAATACAGGGGAGCTACAATGAGCAGTTCTTC.

This clonotype came up a few times. This CDR3 is CASSQEVAGGRDKETQYF. The CDR3 DNA reads TGCGCCAGCAGCCAAGAGGTAGCGGGGGGCCGCGACAAAGAGACCCAGTACTTC. The chain combines TRBV4-3 with TRBJ2-5, with 10 bases matching TRBD2. The germline CDR1 and CDR2 sequences are LGHNA and YSLEER. The CDR3 is 18 amino acids. Trimming removed 0 bases from V and 3 bases from J; junction bases left unmatched: 10.

Concerning this clonotype itself: A junction end diverges from the germline sequence, so it may reflect a read error. This chain's CDR3 is CAGSLDVAGGTDTQYF. The CDR3, as DNA: TGTGCCGGCAGCTTAGACGTAGCGGGAGGCACAGATACGCAGTATTTT. The gene calls are TRBV7-2 and TRBJ2-3; TRBD2 agrees at 9 bases. Germline V lookup: CDR1 SGHTA, CDR2 FQGNSA. This CDR3 is 16 amino acids long.

The table lists this clonotype with a few counts. The chain combines TRBV28 with TRBJ2-5, with 8 bases matching TRBD2. The CDR3 has 14 residues. After removal of 6 bases from V and 1 base from J, the junction contained 4 bases not matched to a gene. Germline V gene lookup returns CDR1 MDHEN and CDR2 SYDVKM. CDR3 sequence: CASRPLAAQETQYF. The CDR3 DNA follows: TGTGCCAGCAGACCACTAGCGGCCCAAGAGACCCAGTACTTC.

With regard to this clonotype: An end of the junction differs from the germline gene, which may be a read error. V usage is TRBV28 and J usage is TRBJ1-6, with no clear D. Germline V gene data show CDR1 as MDHEN and CDR2 as SYDVKM. The CDR3 consists of 12 residues. This CDR3 is CASGSSNSPPHF. The DNA for the CDR3 is TGTGCCAGCGGTTCCTCGAATTCACCCCCCCACTTT.

This clonotype was seen a few times. The chain has TRBV29-1 and TRBJ2-1, with D possibly TRBD2 on 5 matching bases. The CDR3 sequence is 13 residues long. Looked up from germline, CDR1 is SQVTM and CDR2 is ANQGSEA. Trimming pared 5 bases from V and 0 bases from J, leaving 8 bases between. The CDR3, as DNA: TGCAGCGTTAGGAGGAGCTCCTACAATGAGCAGTTCTTC. Protein: CSVRRSSYNEQFF.

J is TRBJ1-2 and V is TRBV28; TRBD1 is a possible D gene (5 bases). Germline values: CDR1 MDHEN, CDR2 SYDVKM. This CDR3 region has 15 residues. The V end lost 1 base, the J end lost 4 bases, and 13 bases lay between the germline ends. CDR3 amino acids: CASSLSIGGGYGYTF. DNA of the CDR3: TGTGCCAGCAGTTTATCGATCGGTGGGGGCTATGGCTACACCTTC.